This T cell receptor (beta chain) was sequenced for a study of cytomegalovirus exposure and HLA in healthy donors. The PCR made use of 60 Vbeta and 13 Jbeta primers. Method: immunoSEQ multiplex PCR; TCRdb's copy keeps in-frame clones and lacks some. The sample has under 200,000 clones, roughly 85% seen once. The V and J ends lost 2 bases and 0 bases, in that order; junction bases with no gene match: 4. CDR1 LGHNA and CDR2 YNFKEQ come from the germline V gene. The CDR3 extends over 16 amino acids. The genes are TRBV4-2 and TRBJ2-1; 7 bases align to TRBD2. This receptor was obtained from a woman aged 45-65 years in good health and CMV-seronegative. The specimen sequenced was PBMCs. In nucleotides, the CDR3 is TGTGCCAGCAGCCAACGGCGCGGGAGCTCCTACAATGAGCAGTTCTTC. This sequence encodes CASSQRRGSSYNEQFF.